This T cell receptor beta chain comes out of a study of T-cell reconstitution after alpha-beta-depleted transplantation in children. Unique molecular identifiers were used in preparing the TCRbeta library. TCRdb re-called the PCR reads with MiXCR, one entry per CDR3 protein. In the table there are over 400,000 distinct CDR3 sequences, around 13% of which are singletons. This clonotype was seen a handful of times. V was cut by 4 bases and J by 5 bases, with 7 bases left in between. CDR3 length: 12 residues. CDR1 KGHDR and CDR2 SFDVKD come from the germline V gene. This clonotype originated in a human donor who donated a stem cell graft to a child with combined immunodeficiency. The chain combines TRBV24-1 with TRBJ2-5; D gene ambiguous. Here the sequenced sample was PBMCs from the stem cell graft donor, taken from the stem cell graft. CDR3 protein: CATSDKTETQYF. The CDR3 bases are TGTGCCACCAGTGACAAAACGGAGACCCAGTACTTC.